This is a list of T cell receptor beta chains from one sample in a study of T-cell memory formation after mild COVID-19. One entry per CDR3 protein results from TCRdb running MiXCR on the 5' RACE reads. The sample records roughly 400,000 distinct CDR3 sequences, about a sixth being singletons. The source material was PBMCs or a T cell subset sorted from them (not recorded which). Every receptor here comes from a man younger than 35 who had mild COVID-19 (a few samples of this study predate the infection). Cell type and time point are not known. The CDR3 runs from the conserved cysteine through the conserved F or W. A D gene is named only where the DNA matches it firmly. Only some rows state a clone size, as once, few, many or a class for expanded clones.

TRBJ2-5 many TRBV7-8 . TGTGCCAGCAGCTTGCCGTCGGAGACCCAGTACTTC CASSLPSETQYF
TRBJ2-2 . TRBV4-2 . TGTGCCAGCAGCCAAGACCCGGGACTTAACACCGGGGAGCTGTTTTTT CASSQDPGLNTGELFF
TRBJ2-7 many TRBV5-4 . TGTGCCAGCAGCATAGACAGCTACGAGCAGTACTTC CASSIDSYEQYF
TRBJ1-2 few TRBV6-5 . TGTGCCAGCAGCCCACAGGACCCTCGTAACTATGGCTACACCTTC CASSPQDPRNYGYTF
TRBJ2-3 . TRBV4-3 . TGCGCCAGCAGCCGAAGAGCGCAGGGCACAGATACGCAGTATTTT CASSRRAQGTDTQYF
TRBJ2-2 few TRBV4-3 . TGCGCCAGCAGCCAAGAAGGGCACACCGGGGAGCTGTTTTTT CASSQEGHTGELFF
TRBJ1-6 many TRBV20-1 . TGCAGTGCTAGAGTCTTTAGCTCCTATAATTCACCCCTCCACTTT CSARVFSSYNSPLHF
TRBJ1-5 . TRBV20-1 . TGCAGTGCTGTCCCGGGGGGCAATCAGCCCCAGCATTTT CSAVPGGNQPQHF
TRBJ2-2 . TRBV7-9 . TGTGCCAGCAGCCCAAAGGGACGGACCGGGGAGCTGTTTTTT CASSPKGRTGELFF
TRBJ2-2 . TRBV4-3 . TGCGCCAGCAGCCAAGATCTGCGGCAGGTAGCGAGTCGTGGGGAGCTGTTTTTT CASSQDLRQVASRGELFF
TRBJ2-3 many TRBV7-3 TRBD2 TGTGCCAGCAGCCCTCGGACTAGCGGGGTCTTCACAGATACGCAGTATTTT CASSPRTSGVFTDTQYF
TRBJ1-4 few TRBV18 . TGTGCCAGCTCACCTTCGACATTCAATGAAAAACTGTTTTTT CASSPSTFNEKLFF
TRBJ2-1 few TRBV6-4 TRBD2 TGTGCCAGCGGGGGGACTACGTTCGATGAGCAGTTCTTC CASGGTTFDEQFF
TRBJ2-7 few TRBV25-1 TRBD1 TGTGCCAGCAATAACAGGGGGAGTTACGAGCAGTACTTC CASNNRGSYEQYF